The source of this T cell receptor beta chain is a study of blood T cell repertoires in COVID-19. Whole-study context: The United States, Italy and Spain were the sources of the acute and convalescent COVID-19 samples.

Data came from immunoSEQ multiplex PCR; TCRdb stores just in-frame clones and leaves some out. Of almost 250,000 clones listed, approximately 85% are singletons. Participants spanned ages about 18 to 95 years and resided in around 25 US areas. CDR1 and CDR2 (germline): LGHNA, YNFKEQ. The V end lost 4 bases, the J end lost 1 base, and 19 bases lay between the germline ends. The CDR3 covers 17 residues. The specimen was PBMCs or T cells enriched from blood (not recorded which). This clonotype was sampled from a woman between 50 and 59 years old with acute COVID-19. The V and J genes are TRBV4-2 and TRBJ1-2; TRBD1 is a possible D gene (6 bases). CDR3 protein: CASSRAAVTDSNYGYTF. In DNA, the CDR3 is TGTGCCAGCAGCCGAGCGGCGGTTACGGACAGTAACTATGGCTACACCTTC.